Below, 25 T cell receptor beta chains from the same sample are listed, as sequenced in a study of OX40 agonist ivuxolimab in advanced cancers. Library prep was done by the immunoSEQ multiplex PCR assay. TCRdb obtained this table from immuneACCESS and retained in-frame rearrangements with V and J assigned. These tables miss some clones; where compared with another copy, unresolved V genes account for less than half of the shortfall, and the remainder is unexplained. For this sample there are about 52,000 clones; approximately 86% appear just once. The ten largest clones represent around 15% of the sample. Material: CD4+ or CD8+ T cells sorted from blood, obtained in a trial of the OX40 agonist ivuxolimab. The origin of the receptors is an adult with an advanced solid tumor such as melanoma, head and neck, liver or kidney cancer.

V is TRBV7-9 and J is TRBJ2-7; TRBD2 is a possible D gene (7 bases). CDR1 is SEHNR, CDR2 FQNEAQ, per germline (reference sequence). The CDR3 totals 17 residues. V gave up 1 base and J gave up 6 bases, with 22 bases separating them. The CDR3 DNA is TGTGCCAGCAGCTTAGAGCCAGGGAGGGGGTTCTTGTCCGAGCAGTACTTC. It is translated as CASSLEPGRGFLSEQYF. The complete variable domain, with remaining parts taken from reference TRBV7-9 and TRBJ2-7, reads DTGVSQNPRHKITKRGQNVTFRCDPISEHNRLYWYRQTLGQGPEFLTYFQNEAQLEKSRLLSDRFSAERPKGSFSTLEIQRTEQGDSAMYLCASSLEPGRGFLSEQYFGPGTRLTVT.

This clone came up once. This sequence joins TRBV9 and TRBJ1-1, with a tentative D call TRBD1 (6 bases). The CDR3 is made up of 18 amino acids. The V and J ends lost 3 bases and 0 bases respectively, with 21 bases between them. The V gene's germline CDR1 is SGDLS and CDR2 YYNGEE. CDR3 nucleotides: TGTGCCAGCAGCGCGTCGGTTACAGGGTCTTTCCTGAACACTGAAGCTTTCTTT. This codes for CASSASVTGSFLNTEAFF.

This rearrangement joins TRBV2 to TRBJ1-4; D not certain. Trimming removed 7 bases from V and 5 bases from J, with 8 bases in between. The CDR3 covers 12 residues. Germline assignment: CDR1 SNHLY and CDR2 FYNNEI. This CDR3 is CASTWLNEKLFF. The DNA of the CDR3 is TGTGCCAGCACCTGGTTGAATGAAAAACTGTTTTTT.

This rearrangement joins TRBV27 to TRBJ2-5; possibly TRBD2 for D (6 bases). The end of the DNA fits TRBJ2-7 better, so the J call may be wrong. The CDR3 runs 13 residues. Per the germline V gene, CDR1 is MNHEY and CDR2 is SMNVEV (reference sequence). Here the CDR3 DNA reads TGTGCCAGCAGTTTGGGAGGCTCCTACGAGCAGTACTTC. Encoded protein: CASSLGGSYEQYF.

CDR3 coding DNA: TGTGCCAGCAGTGAAATGTCGCTTCTATACAATGAGCAGTTCTTC. Translation: CASSEMSLLYNEQFF. The chain carries TRBV2 and TRBJ2-1; the D is unclear. Between the trimmed V and J ends, which lost 2 bases and 4 bases, there was a span of 12 bases. The CDR3 consists of 15 residues. Germline CDR1 is SNHLY and CDR2 is FYNNEI.

The rearrangement joins TRBV7-9 to TRBJ1-1; 8 nucleotides line up with TRBD1. The V segment lost 7 bases and the J segment 4 bases; nucleotides outside the gene matches: 5. The germline V gene has CDR1 SEHNR and CDR2 FQNEAQ (reference sequence). This CDR3 contains 13 residues. The DNA of the CDR3 is TGTGCCAGCATCACAGGGGGAGGCACTGAAGCTTTCTTT. Translation: CASITGGGTEAFF.

The V and J genes are TRBV2 and TRBJ2-2, with D possibly matching TRBD2 (8 bases). Trimming shortened V by 0 bases and J by 4 bases, and 18 bases separated the two germline ends. This CDR3 has 18 residues. Germline V CDR1 and CDR2: SNHLY, FYNNEI. DNA for the CDR3: TGTGCCAGCAGTGAAGCAGGGGGCAGCGGGGGTCCCACCGGGGAGCTGTTTTTT. Its translation: CASSEAGGSGGPTGELFF.

The rearrangement links TRBV19 to TRBJ2-7, with D tentatively TRBD1 or TRBD2 (5 bases each). The ends were cut back, 5 bases at V and 1 base at J, with 12 bases in the middle. The length of the CDR3 is 14 residues. Germline V lookup: CDR1 LNHDA, CDR2 SQIVND (reference sequence). CDR3 sequence reads: CASSDGTVSYEQYF. CDR3 in DNA: TGTGCCAGTAGTGATGGGACGGTTTCCTACGAGCAGTACTTC.

The chain is built from TRBV11-2 and TRBJ2-7; the match to TRBD1 covers 7 bases. V shed 0 bases, J shed 0 bases, and the junction held 8 bases outside the gene matches. Per the germline V gene, CDR1 is SGHAT and CDR2 is FQNNGV. The CDR3 consists of 17 residues. The CDR3, as DNA: TGTGCCAGCAGCTTAGATATTTGGGGACAGAGCTCCTACGAGCAGTACTTC. It specifies CASSLDIWGQSSYEQYF.

The genes are TRBV6-5 and TRBJ1-2, with 7 bases lining up with TRBD1. Germline V gives CDR1 MNHEY, CDR2 SVGAGI. V gave up 3 bases and J gave up 1 base; unmatched junction bases: 5. The CDR3 has 15 residues. The CDR3 nucleotides are TGTGCCAGCAGTTATTTGGACAGGAATAACTATGGCTACACCTTC. Translating gives CASSYLDRNNYGYTF.

V is TRBV6-1 and J is TRBJ1-5; D remains ambiguous. Germline V lookup: CDR1 MNHNS, CDR2 SASEGT. With 7 bases removed from V and 3 bases from J, the gap between germline ends came to 16 bases. The CDR3 spans 15 residues. In nucleotides, the CDR3 is TGTGCCAGCACCTGGGATGGGTCCTCCAATCAGCCCCAGCATTTT. Residues: CASTWDGSSNQPQHF.

The chain uses TRBV4-1 and TRBJ1-2, with 8 positions matching TRBD1. J gave up 3 bases and V 1 base, and 4 bases lay outside the gene matches. Germline CDR1 MGHRA, CDR2 YSYEKL. CDR3 length equals 15 residues. CDR3 loop: CASSQGTGTDYGYTF. The CDR3 nucleotides are TGCGCCAGCAGCCAAGGGACAGGGACGGACTATGGCTACACCTTC.

The CDR3 coding sequence is TGTGCCAGCAGTTACGCCAGTCAGTACAATGAGCAGTTCTTC. Translation: CASSYASQYNEQFF. The rearrangement uses TRBV6-6 and TRBJ2-1; no reliable D call. The CDR3 contains 14 residues. Germline values: CDR1 MNHNY, CDR2 SVGAGI (reference sequence). With 2 bases removed from V and 4 bases from J, the gap between germline ends came to 9 bases.

The chain joins TRBV10-2 to TRBJ1-1; D gene unclear. Trimming cost V 7 bases and J 7 bases, with 16 bases left between them. In germline, CDR1 is WSHSY, CDR2 SAAADI. The CDR3 is 13 amino acids. CDR3 region: CASTDSWPFEAFF. The CDR3 nucleotides read TGCGCCAGCACTGACTCCTGGCCCTTTGAAGCTTTCTTT.

In this sample, this clone turned up a few times. This sequence joins TRBV7-6 and TRBJ1-2; D not certain. The CDR3 sequence is 14 residues long. Between the trimmed V and J ends, which lost 5 bases and 0 bases, there was a span of 10 bases. CDR1 and CDR2 from the germline V gene are SGHVS and FNYEAQ. The CDR3 DNA follows: TGTGCCAGCAGCCCTGCCGACCCTAACTATGGCTACACCTTC. Residues: CASSPADPNYGYTF.

CDR3 nucleotide sequence: TGTGCCAGTAGTATTTACACCGGGGAGCTGTTTTTT. Translation gives CASSIYTGELFF. J is TRBJ2-2 and V is TRBV19; no firm D call. The CDR3 is made up of 12 amino acids. CDR1 and CDR2 from the germline V gene are LNHDA and SQIVND (reference sequence). Trimming removed 3 bases at V and 3 bases at J, with 2 bases between.

The J gene is TRBJ1-2, the V gene TRBV7-2; 9 nucleotides agree with TRBD1. The V segment lost 4 bases and the J segment 0 bases; nucleotides outside the gene matches: 15. Germline V lookup: CDR1 SGHTA, CDR2 FQGNSA. The CDR3 is 19 amino acids. Written as DNA, the CDR3 is TGTGCCAGCAGCTCTAACCGGGACAGGGTCTTCGCGACTAACTATGGCTACACCTTC. Amino acid sequence: CASSSNRDRVFATNYGYTF.

In its sample, this clone was seen once. The identical CDR3 is also encoded by other nucleotide sequences in the sample. The J gene is TRBJ2-7, the V gene TRBV6-5, with 9 bases aligning to TRBD1. Trimming took 0 bases from V and 3 from J; bases not matched to a gene: 0. This CDR3 has 14 amino acids. Germline V CDR1 and CDR2: MNHEY, SVGAGI. This CDR3 reads CASSYSTGGYEQYF. The DNA for the CDR3 is TGTGCCAGCAGTTACTCGACAGGGGGCTACGAGCAGTACTTC.

This clone was detected once. The chain carries TRBV5-4 and TRBJ2-1; D is perhaps TRBD2 (7 bases). V lost 3 bases, J lost 6 bases, and 16 bases lay in between. Germline CDR1 and CDR2: SGHNT and YYREEE (reference sequence). The CDR3 is 15 amino acids. CDR3: CASSSSRGAFNEQFF. In DNA form, the CDR3 reads TGTGCCAGCAGCTCCTCCCGGGGGGCATTCAATGAGCAGTTCTTC.

This clone was counted once. The J gene is TRBJ1-5, the V gene TRBV10-2, with D uncertain. CDR1 and CDR2 from the germline V gene are WSHSY and SAAADI. The CDR3 runs to 13 residues. V was clipped by 3 bases and J by 2 bases, with 5 bases between them. In DNA, the CDR3 is TGCGCCAGCAGTGAAGGTCGCAATCAGCCCCAGCATTTT. Translation: CASSEGRNQPQHF.

The CDR3 protein is CASSFRGQDNEQFF. As DNA, the CDR3 is TGTGCCAGCAGCTTTCGAGGCCAGGACAATGAGCAGTTCTTC. The V call is TRBV11-3, the J call TRBJ2-1, with unresolved D. Per germline, CDR1 SGHNT and CDR2 YENEEA. The CDR3 has 14 amino acids. The V gene lost 3 bases and the J gene lost 5 bases, with 11 bases spanning the gap. Based on the CDR3 plus reference TRBV11-3 and TRBJ2-1, the full variable domain is EAGVVQSPRYKIIEKKQPVAFWCNPISGHNTLYWYLQNLGQGPELLIRYENEEAVDDSQLPKDRFSAERLKGVDSTLKIQPAELGDSAVYLCASSFRGQDNEQFFGPGTRLTVL.

The V call is TRBV5-8, the J call TRBJ2-1, with 12 bases that match TRBD2. The CDR3 runs 17 residues. The V segment lost 2 bases and the J segment 7 bases; nucleotides outside the gene matches: 10. CDR1 SGHTS and CDR2 YDEGEE come from the germline V gene. For the CDR3, the DNA is TGTGCCAGCAGCTTTAATCGTGTGACTAGCGGGGGTAATGAGCAGTTCTTC. It codes for CASSFNRVTSGGNEQFF.

V and J are TRBV5-1 and TRBJ1-1; unclear D gene. Trimming cost V 3 bases and J 2 bases, with 17 bases left between them. The germline CDR1 and CDR2 sequences are SGHRS and YFSETQ. The CDR3 length is 16 residues. DNA for the CDR3: TGCGCCAGCAGCTCCGATACACCCACGATAAACACTGAAGCTTTCTTT. Translating gives CASSSDTPTINTEAFF.

The chain combines TRBV4-1 with TRBJ2-7; D is uncertain. Germline-derived CDR1 and CDR2 are MGHRA and YSYEKL. The CDR3 contains 14 residues. The V and J ends lost 1 base and 4 bases respectively, with 11 bases between them. CDR3 coding DNA: TGCGCCAGCAGCCAAGGCCCTAGTGTTTACGAGCAGTACTTC. Encoded protein: CASSQGPSVYEQYF.

The V gene is TRBV4-3, the J gene TRBJ1-3; maybe TRBD1 (5 bases). The CDR3 covers 15 residues. Germline lookup yields CDR1 LGHNA and CDR2 YSLEER. V lost 1 base, J lost 2 bases, and 9 bases lay in between. DNA for the CDR3: TGCGCCAGCAGCCAAGGACCGGGGGCTGGAAACACCATATATTTT. Amino acids: CASSQGPGAGNTIYF.